One and the same sample provided the 12 T cell receptor beta chains below, sequenced in a study of T cells in Graves' hyperthyroidism and ophthalmopathy. RNA transcripts were the template for amplifying TCR beta CDR3 regions. The primer set for the first-round RT-PCR of the TCR CDR3 was HTBI. TCRdb passed the multiplex PCR reads through MiXCR, listing each CDR3 protein once. The table shows 250,000 or so distinct CDR3 sequences, with nearly 15% occurring only once. Material for sequencing was blood. These receptors originate from a woman between 45 and 60 years old with Graves' hyperthyroidism that later progressed to Graves' ophthalmopathy.

This clonotype was counted ten times or more. The rearrangement uses TRBV20-1 and TRBJ2-7; no firm D call. The CDR3 totals 12 residues. From germline, CDR1 is DFQATT and CDR2 SNEGSKA (reference sequence). The germline V and J ends were trimmed by 6 bases and 4 bases, with 13 bases remaining between them. The CDR3 DNA is TGCAGTGCCAAGGGCGAACTTTACGAGCAGTACTTC. It yields the protein CSAKGELYEQYF.

In its sample, this clonotype was seen many times. This chain connects TRBV11-2 to TRBJ1-1, with D uncertain. The CDR3 loop spans 13 amino acids. V lost 1 base and J 5 bases, leaving 8 bases between the germline ends. Germline assignment: CDR1 SGHAT and CDR2 FQNNGV. This CDR3 reads CASSLALLTEAFF. CDR3 in DNA: TGTGCCAGCAGCTTAGCACTGCTGACTGAAGCTTTCTTT.

Concerning this clonotype: This could be a read error, since a much larger clone is one nucleotide away. The genes are TRBV19 and TRBJ1-5, with 10 bases lining up with TRBD1. The CDR3 extends over 15 amino acids. CDR1 LNHDA and CDR2 SQIVND come from the germline V gene (reference sequence). The ends lost 5 bases at V and 8 bases at J; junction bases unmatched: 9. The CDR3 loop reads CASSDTTGGCKPQHF. In DNA form, the CDR3 reads TGTGCCAGTAGTGACACGACAGGGGGCTGCAAGCCCCAGCATTTT. Together with reference TRBV19 and TRBJ1-5, the CDR3 gives the full variable domain: DGGITQSPKYLFRKEGQNVTLSCEQNLNHDAMYWYRQDPGQGLRLIYYSQIVNDFQKGDIAEGYSVSREKKESFPLTVTSAQKNPTAFYLCASSDTTGGCKPQHFGDGTRLSIL.

This clonotype was recorded only once. The rearrangement joins TRBV30 to TRBJ1-2, with a possible D match to TRBD1 (6 bases). The CDR3 loop spans 14 amino acids. The germline V gene encodes CDR1 GTSNPN and CDR2 SVGIG (reference sequence). V gave up 1 base and J gave up 5 bases, with 14 bases separating them. The CDR3 region is CAWSEGLGHYGYTF. CDR3 nucleotide sequence: TGTGCCTGGAGTGAAGGGCTGGGACATTATGGCTACACCTTC.

This clonotype was observed once. No conserved phenylalanine or tryptophan ends this CDR3, so it is likely a read error. The DNA is left out, because the CDR3 cannot be placed on it with certainty; the CDR3 is given as TCRdb lists it. V gene TRBV20-1 combines with J gene TRBJ2-2; the listed D gene, TRBD2, was not tested against the DNA. Germline values: CDR1 DFQATT, CDR2 SNEGSKA (reference sequence). The CDR3 has 15 residues if both end residues are counted. CDR3 loop: CSAKAGGGNTGEPFL.

The chain combines TRBV20-1 with TRBJ2-1, with D maybe TRBD2 (6 bases). V was clipped by 0 bases and J by 2 bases, with 14 bases between them. CDR3 length equals 16 residues. CDR1 and CDR2 (germline): DFQATT, SNEGSKA (reference sequence). The CDR3 is CSARDTGTGAYNEQFF. CDR3 bases: TGCAGTGCTAGAGATACCGGGACTGGCGCCTACAATGAGCAGTTCTTC.

This clonotype was observed at least ten times. The chain combines TRBV14 with TRBJ2-3, with 12 nucleotides matching TRBD2. The J segment lost 10 bases and the V segment lost 4 bases, leaving 9 bases of the junction unmatched. Germline values: CDR1 SGHDN, CDR2 FVKESK. The CDR3 has 15 residues. CDR3 sequence (DNA): TGTGCCAGCAGCCGGACTAGCGGGAAACACCACCCGCAGTATTTT. Residues: CASSRTSGKHHPQYF.

This clonotype was counted many times. This rearrangement joins TRBV6-1 to TRBJ1-1; 7 nucleotides match TRBD1. Germline CDR1 MNHNS, CDR2 SASEGT. Trimming at V came to 6 bases and at J to 6 bases, leaving 13 bases not matched to a gene. The CDR3 consists of 15 residues. CDR3 region: CASSLTNQGEAEAFF. As DNA, the CDR3 is TGTGCCAGCAGCCTCACGAACCAGGGGGAAGCTGAAGCTTTCTTT.

The table lists this clonotype with many counts. The genes are TRBV14 and TRBJ2-7; 10 positions agree with TRBD2. Losses at the gene ends were 4 bases for V and 5 bases for J; bases not matched to a gene: 8. CDR1 and CDR2 from the germline V gene are SGHDN and FVKESK. The CDR3 contains 15 residues. The CDR3 DNA is TGTGCCAGCAGCCGAGGAGCGGGAGGGCAAAACGAGCAGTACTTC. This sequence encodes CASSRGAGGQNEQYF.

In its sample, this clonotype was seen a few times. The chain joins TRBV4-1 to TRBJ1-2; D is unresolved. Trimming shortened V by 3 bases and J by 3 bases, and 11 bases separated the two germline ends. CDR3 length: 14 residues. Germline CDR1 reads MGHRA; CDR2 reads YSYEKL. CDR3 nucleotide sequence: TGCGCCAGCAGCCACAGCGACGGGGACTATGGCTACACCTTC. This sequence encodes CASSHSDGDYGYTF.

The gene calls are TRBV12-3 or TRBV12-4 and TRBJ2-7; TRBD1 agrees at 8 bases. The V gene end was trimmed by 10 bases and the J gene end by 3 bases; junction bases not matched to a gene: 11. There are 14 residues in the CDR3. Written as DNA, the CDR3 is TGTGCCAACAGGCCCGGACAGGGAATCTACGAGCAGTACTTC. The encoded protein is CANRPGQGIYEQYF.

In this sample, this clonotype turned up many times. This rearrangement joins TRBV28 to TRBJ1-1, with no clear D. CDR1 and CDR2 from the germline V gene are MDHEN and SYDVKM. CDR3 length equals 14 residues. Trimming removed 7 bases at V and 1 base at J, with 13 bases between. The CDR3 loop reads CASTDSSRNTEAFF. CDR3 DNA: TGTGCCAGCACCGATTCCAGCAGGAACACTGAAGCTTTCTTT.